The source of this TCR beta chain is a study of cytomegalovirus exposure and HLA in healthy donors. Per the germline V gene, CDR1 is SGHTA and CDR2 is FQGNSA. V lost 5 bases and J 7 bases, leaving 9 bases between the germline ends. CDR3 length equals 12 residues. Profiling relied on immunoSEQ multiplex PCR, and the TCRdb table lists in-frame clones only, not all of them. The sample records just under 75,000 clones, approximately 94% being singletons. Sample: PBMCs. This TCR came from a woman aged 18-30 years in good health and CMV-seropositive. This chain uses TRBV7-2 with TRBJ1-5; D is uncertain. The CDR3: CASSRWAQPQHF. The CDR3 DNA sequence: TGTGCCAGCAGCCGATGGGCGCAGCCCCAGCATTTT.